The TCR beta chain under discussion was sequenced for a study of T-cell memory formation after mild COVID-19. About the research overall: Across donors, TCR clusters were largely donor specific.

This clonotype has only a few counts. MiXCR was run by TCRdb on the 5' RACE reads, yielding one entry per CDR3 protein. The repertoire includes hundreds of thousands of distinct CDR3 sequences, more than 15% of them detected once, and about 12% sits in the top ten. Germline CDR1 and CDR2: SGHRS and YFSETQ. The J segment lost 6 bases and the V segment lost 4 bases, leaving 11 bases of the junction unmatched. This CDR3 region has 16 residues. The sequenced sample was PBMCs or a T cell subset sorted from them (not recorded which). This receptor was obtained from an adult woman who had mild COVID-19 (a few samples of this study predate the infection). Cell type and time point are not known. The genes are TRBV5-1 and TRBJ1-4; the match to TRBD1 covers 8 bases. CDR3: CASSPVQGASDEKLFF. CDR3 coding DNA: TGCGCCAGCAGCCCGGTGCAGGGGGCATCGGATGAAAAACTGTTTTTT.